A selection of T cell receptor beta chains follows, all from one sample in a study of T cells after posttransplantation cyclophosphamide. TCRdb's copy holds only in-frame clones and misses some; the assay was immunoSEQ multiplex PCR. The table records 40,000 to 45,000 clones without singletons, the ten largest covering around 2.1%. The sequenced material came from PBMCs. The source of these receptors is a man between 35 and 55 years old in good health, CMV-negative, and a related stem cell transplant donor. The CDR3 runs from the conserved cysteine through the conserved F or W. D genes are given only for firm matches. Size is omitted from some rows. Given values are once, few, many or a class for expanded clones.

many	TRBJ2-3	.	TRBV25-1	TGTGCCAGCAGTGACGGCAGGGGCACAGATACGCAGTATTTT	CASSDGRGTDTQYF
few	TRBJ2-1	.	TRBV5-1	TGCGCCAGCAGCTCTCCCACAGGGATTAGGGGCAATGAGCAGTTCTTC	CASSSPTGIRGNEQFF
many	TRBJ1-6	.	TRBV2	TGTGCCAGCTCGACATTGCAGGATTCACCCCTCCACTTT	CASSTLQDSPLHF
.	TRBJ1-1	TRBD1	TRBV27	TGTGCCAGCAGTTTATCGCTACCGACAGGGGGAGGGAACACTGAAGCTTTCTTT	CASSLSLPTGGGNTEAFF
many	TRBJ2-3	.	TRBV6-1	TGTGCCAGCAGTTTTCTAGCGACTAGCACAGATACGCAGTATTTT	CASSFLATSTDTQYF
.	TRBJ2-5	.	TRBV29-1	TGCAGCGTTGCTACAGGGTACCAAGAGACCCAGTACTTC	CSVATGYQETQYF
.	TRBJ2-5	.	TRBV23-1	TGCGCCAGCAGGAGGCCCTCGAGGGAGACCCAGTACTTC	CASRRPSRETQYF
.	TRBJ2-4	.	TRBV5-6	TGTGCCAGCAGCTTGGGAAATAGCAAAAACATTCAGTACTTC	CASSLGNSKNIQYF
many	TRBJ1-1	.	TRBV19	TGTGCCAGTAGTATACGTGGGGCCGCGGAGGCTTTCTTT	CASSIRGAAEAFF
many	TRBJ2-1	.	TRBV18	TGTGCCAGCTCACCAGGGGGCAGGAACAATGAGCAGTTCTTC	CASSPGGRNNEQFF
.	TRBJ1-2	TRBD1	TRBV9	TGTGCCAGCAGCGTAGAGACAGGGGAGGACTATGGCTACACCTTC	CASSVETGEDYGYTF
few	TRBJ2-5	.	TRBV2	TGTGCCAGCAGGAGGGGGGGCCAAGAGACCCAGTACTTC	CASRRGGQETQYF
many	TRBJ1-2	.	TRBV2	TGTGCCAGGAGTCTGGAGTTTGGCTACACCTTC	CARSLEFGYTF
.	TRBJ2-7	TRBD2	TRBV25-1	TGTGCCAGCGGCCGGGCGGGGGGCAACGAGCAGTACTTC	CASGRAGGNEQYF
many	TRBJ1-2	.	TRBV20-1	TGCAGTGCTAACGCCCTCCGGGAGAGGGTCTTC	CSANALRERVF
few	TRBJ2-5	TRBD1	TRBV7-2	TGTGCCAGCAGCTCACAAGGACAGGCAGGGACCCAGTACTTC	CASSSQGQAGTQYF
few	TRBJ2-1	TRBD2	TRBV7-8	TGTGCCAGCAGCTTAGTTTCGACTAGCGGGAGCTCCTACAATGAGCAGTTCTTC	CASSLVSTSGSSYNEQFF
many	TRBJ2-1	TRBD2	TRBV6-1	TGTGCCAGCAGTGAAGCCTCCGGGGGGGCCTTCGAGCAGTTCTTC	CASSEASGGAFEQFF
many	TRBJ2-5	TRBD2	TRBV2	TGTGCCTCACGGCCGCGGGGGGCCGGGGAGACCCAGTACTTC	CASRPRGAGETQYF
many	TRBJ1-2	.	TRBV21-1	TGTGCCAGCAGCACGTACAGGCTTACTAACTATGGCTACACCTTC	CASSTYRLTNYGYTF
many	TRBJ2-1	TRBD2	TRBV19	TGTGCCAGTAGTATTTCTAGCGGGGGGGGAGGTGAGCAGTTCTTC	CASSISSGGGGEQFF
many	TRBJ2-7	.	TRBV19	TGTGCCAGTAGTATCGACAGGCAAGCCTACGAGCAGTACTTC	CASSIDRQAYEQYF
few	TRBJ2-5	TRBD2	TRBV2	TGTGCCAGCAGTGATCCTAGCGGGGGGGCCCCAGAGACCCAGTACTTC	CASSDPSGGAPETQYF
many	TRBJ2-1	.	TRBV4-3	TGCGCCAGCAGCCCGAGGGGTTGGCAGGGGAATGAGCAGTTCTTC	CASSPRGWQGNEQFF
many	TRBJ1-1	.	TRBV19	TGTGCCAGTAGGGGGGGGATGAACACTGAAGCTTTCTTT	CASRGGMNTEAFF
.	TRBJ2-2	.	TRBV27	TGTGCCAGCAGGATTACGCGGAACACCGGGGAGCTGTTTTTT	CASRITRNTGELFF
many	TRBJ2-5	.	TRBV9	TGTGCCAGCAGCAATCTGGCGGTCCCCGAGACCCAGTACTTC	CASSNLAVPETQYF
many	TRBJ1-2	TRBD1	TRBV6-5	TGTGCCAGCAGACGCCAGGACAGGGTCTATGGCTACACCTTC	CASRRQDRVYGYTF
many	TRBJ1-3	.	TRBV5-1	TGCGCCAGCCGATCCACCTACAGAGACTCTGGAAACACCATATATTTT	CASRSTYRDSGNTIYF
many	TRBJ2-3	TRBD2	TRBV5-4	TGTGCCAGCAGCTTCAGACTAGCGGGGGGTATAAATACGCAGTATTTT	CASSFRLAGGINTQYF
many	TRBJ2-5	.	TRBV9	TGTGCCAGCAGCCCTAGACATGGGGCCGGGGAGACCCAGTACTTC	CASSPRHGAGETQYF
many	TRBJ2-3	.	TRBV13	TGTGCCAGCAGCTTAGGCGTTAGCACAGATACGCAGTATTTT	CASSLGVSTDTQYF
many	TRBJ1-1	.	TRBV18	TGTGCCAGCTCGCGTGGGGGGAGAGGGACTGAAGCTTTCTTT	CASSRGGRGTEAFF
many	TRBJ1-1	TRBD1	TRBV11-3	TGTGCCAGCAGCTCCGACAGGGGGTCCATGAACACTGAAGCTTTCTTT	CASSSDRGSMNTEAFF
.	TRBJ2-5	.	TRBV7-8	TGTGCCAGCAGCCTCAGACGGATTGAGGGGACCCAGTACTTC	CASSLRRIEGTQYF